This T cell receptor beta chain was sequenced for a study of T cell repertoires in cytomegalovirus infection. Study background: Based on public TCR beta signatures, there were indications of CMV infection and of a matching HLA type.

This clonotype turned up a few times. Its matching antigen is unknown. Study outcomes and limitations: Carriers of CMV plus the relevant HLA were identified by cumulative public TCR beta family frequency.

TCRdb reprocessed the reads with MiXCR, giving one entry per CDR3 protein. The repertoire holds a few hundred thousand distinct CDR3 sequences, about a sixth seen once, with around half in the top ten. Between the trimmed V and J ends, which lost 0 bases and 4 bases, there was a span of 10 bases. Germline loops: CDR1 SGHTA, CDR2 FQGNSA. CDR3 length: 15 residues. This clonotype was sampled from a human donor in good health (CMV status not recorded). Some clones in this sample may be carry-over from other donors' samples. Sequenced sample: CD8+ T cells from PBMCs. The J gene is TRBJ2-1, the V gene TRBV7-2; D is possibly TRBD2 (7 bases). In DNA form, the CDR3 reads TGTGCCAGCAGCTTAGCGGGGGGGCGGTACAATGAGCAGTTCTTC. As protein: CASSLAGGRYNEQFF.